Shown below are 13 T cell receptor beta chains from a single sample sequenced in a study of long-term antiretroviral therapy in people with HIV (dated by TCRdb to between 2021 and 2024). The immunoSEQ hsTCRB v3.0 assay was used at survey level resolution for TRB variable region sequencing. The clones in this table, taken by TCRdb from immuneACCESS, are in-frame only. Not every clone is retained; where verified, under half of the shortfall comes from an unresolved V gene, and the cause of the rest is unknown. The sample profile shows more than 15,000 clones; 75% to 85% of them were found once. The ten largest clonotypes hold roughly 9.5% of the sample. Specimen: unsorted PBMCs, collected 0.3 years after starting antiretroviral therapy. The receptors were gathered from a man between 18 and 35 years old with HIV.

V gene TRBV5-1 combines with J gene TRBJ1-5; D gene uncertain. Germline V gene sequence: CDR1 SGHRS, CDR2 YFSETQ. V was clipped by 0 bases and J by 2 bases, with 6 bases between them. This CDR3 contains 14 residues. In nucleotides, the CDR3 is TGCGCCAGCAGCTTGGGTGGGGGCAATCAGCCCCAGCATTTT. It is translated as CASSLGGGNQPQHF. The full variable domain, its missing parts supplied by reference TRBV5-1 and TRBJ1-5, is KAGVTQTPRYLIKTRGQQVTLSCSPISGHRSVSWYQQTPGQGLQFLFEYFSETQRNKGNFPGRFSGRQFSNSRSEMNVSTLELGDSALYLCASSLGGGNQPQHFGDGTRLSIL.

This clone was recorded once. The CDR3 loop reads CASSPQAGSTDTQYF. For the CDR3, the DNA is TGTGCCAGCAGCCCACAAGCGGGGAGCACAGATACGCAGTATTTT. The chain combines TRBV7-3 with TRBJ2-3; TRBD2 agrees at 7 bases. The CDR3 covers 15 residues. The ends lost 5 bases at V and 0 bases at J; junction bases unmatched: 5. Germline V gene data show CDR1 as SGHTA and CDR2 as FQGTGA.

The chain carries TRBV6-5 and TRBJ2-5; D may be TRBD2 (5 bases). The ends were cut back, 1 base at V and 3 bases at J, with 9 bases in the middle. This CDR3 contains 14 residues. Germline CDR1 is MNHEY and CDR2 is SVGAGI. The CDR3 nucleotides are TGTGCCAGCAGTTACTGGACGGGGAAAGAGACCCAGTACTTC. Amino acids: CASSYWTGKETQYF.

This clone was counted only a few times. The CDR3 protein is CASSTSWTGAGELFF. CDR3 DNA: TGTGCCAGCAGCACCTCCTGGACAGGGGCCGGGGAGCTGTTTTTT. The V and J genes are TRBV11-2 and TRBJ2-2; TRBD1 aligns across 9 bases. Trimming at V came to 5 bases and at J to 6 bases, leaving 7 bases not matched to a gene. CDR1 SGHAT and CDR2 FQNNGV come from the germline V gene. The CDR3 spans 15 residues. The complete variable domain, with remaining parts taken from reference TRBV11-2 and TRBJ2-2, reads EAGVAQSPRYKIIEKRQSVAFWCNPISGHATLYWYQQILGQGPKLLIQFQNNGVVDDSQLPKDRFSAERLKGVDSTLKIQPAKLEDSAVYLCASSTSWTGAGELFFGEGSRLTVL.

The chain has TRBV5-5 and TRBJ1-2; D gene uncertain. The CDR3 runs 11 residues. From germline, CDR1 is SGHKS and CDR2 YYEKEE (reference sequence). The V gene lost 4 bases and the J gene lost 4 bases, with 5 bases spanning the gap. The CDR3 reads CASSLSYGYTF. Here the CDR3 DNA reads TGTGCCAGCAGCCTCTCCTATGGCTACACCTTC.

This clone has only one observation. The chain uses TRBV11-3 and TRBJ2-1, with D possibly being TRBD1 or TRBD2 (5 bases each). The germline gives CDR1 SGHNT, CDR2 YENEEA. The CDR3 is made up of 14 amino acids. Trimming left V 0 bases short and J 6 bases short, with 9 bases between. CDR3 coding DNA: TGTGCCAGCAGCTTAGACGGGGCCGCCAATGAGCAGTTCTTC. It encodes CASSLDGAANEQFF.

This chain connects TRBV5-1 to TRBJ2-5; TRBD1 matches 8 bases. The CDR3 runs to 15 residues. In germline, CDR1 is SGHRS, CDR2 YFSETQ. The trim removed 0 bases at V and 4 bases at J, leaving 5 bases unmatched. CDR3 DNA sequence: TGCGCCAGCAGCTTGGGGTCAGGGGGCGGAGAGACCCAGTACTTC. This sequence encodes CASSLGSGGGETQYF.

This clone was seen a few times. Here the CDR3 reads CASRGSLTLHF. For the CDR3, the DNA is TGTGCCAGCCGTGGGAGTCTCACCCTCCACTTT. The chain employs TRBV27 and TRBJ1-6; D is unresolved. The CDR3 spans 11 residues. The germline gives CDR1 MNHEY, CDR2 SMNVEV (reference sequence). V lost 8 bases and J lost 14, with 13 bases in between.

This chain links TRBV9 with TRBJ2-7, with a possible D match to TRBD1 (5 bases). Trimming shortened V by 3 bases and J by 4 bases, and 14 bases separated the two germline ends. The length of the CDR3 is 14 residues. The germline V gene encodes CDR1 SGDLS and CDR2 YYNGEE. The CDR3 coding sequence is TGTGCCAGCAGCGAGGGGTACAGACCATACGAGCAGTACGTC. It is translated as CASSEGYRPYEQYV.

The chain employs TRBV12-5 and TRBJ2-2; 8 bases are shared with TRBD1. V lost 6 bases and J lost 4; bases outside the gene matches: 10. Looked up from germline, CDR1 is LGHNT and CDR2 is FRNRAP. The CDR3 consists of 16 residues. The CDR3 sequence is CASGPPRGLGTGELFF. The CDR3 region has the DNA TGTGCTAGTGGACCTCCCAGGGGGCTAGGCACCGGGGAGCTGTTTTTT. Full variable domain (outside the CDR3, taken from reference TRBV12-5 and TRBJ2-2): DARVTQTPRHKVTEMGQEVTMRCQPILGHNTVFWYRQTMMQGLELLAYFRNRAPLDDSGMPKDRFSAEMPDATLATLKIQPSEPRDSAVYFCASGPPRGLGTGELFFGEGSRLTVL.

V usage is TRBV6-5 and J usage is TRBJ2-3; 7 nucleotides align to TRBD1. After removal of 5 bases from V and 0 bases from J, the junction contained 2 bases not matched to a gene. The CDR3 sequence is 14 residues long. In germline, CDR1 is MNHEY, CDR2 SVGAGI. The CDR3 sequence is CASSTGVSTDTQYF. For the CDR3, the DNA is TGTGCCAGCAGTACAGGGGTGAGCACAGATACGCAGTATTTT.

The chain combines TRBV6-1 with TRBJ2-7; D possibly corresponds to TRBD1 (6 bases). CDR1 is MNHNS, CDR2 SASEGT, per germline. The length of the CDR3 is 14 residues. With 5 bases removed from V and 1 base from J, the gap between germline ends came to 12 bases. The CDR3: CASSYDRTSYEQYF. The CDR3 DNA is TGTGCCAGCAGTTATGACAGGACGTCCTACGAGCAGTACTTC.

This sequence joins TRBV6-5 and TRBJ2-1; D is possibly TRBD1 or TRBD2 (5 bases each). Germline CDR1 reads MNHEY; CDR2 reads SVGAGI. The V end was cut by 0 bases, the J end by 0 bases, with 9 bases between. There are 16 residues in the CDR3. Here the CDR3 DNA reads TGTGCCAGCAGTTACTCGGGGGAAATCTCCTACAATGAGCAGTTCTTC. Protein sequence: CASSYSGEISYNEQFF.